This T cell receptor beta chain was obtained from a study of shared clonotypes between healthy human individuals. In germline, CDR1 is MNHEY, CDR2 SMNVEV (reference sequence). The CDR3 sequence is 11 residues long. Trimming cost V 5 bases and J 3 bases, with 2 bases left between them. Naive CD8 populations comprised CD45RO-negative cells positively selected for CCR7, excluding terminally differentiated effector memory CD45RA+ cells. The authors split each subset's genomic DNA evenly across several immunoSEQ plates. Measured with immunoSEQ multiplex PCR; TCRdb has only the in-frame clones, and not every one. The table lists more than 600,000 clones, 92% of them singletons. Note on this clone: Other DNA sequences in this specimen translate into the identical CDR3.

The V call is TRBV27, the J call TRBJ2-1; D not resolved. The sequenced material came from naive CD8+ T cells sorted from blood. The sequence was obtained from a man aged 25 to 45 in good health. The CDR3, as DNA: TGTGCCAGCAGTCACTACAATGAGCAGTTCTTC. It translates to CASSHYNEQFF.